This passage covers 9 T cell receptor beta chains from one sample sequenced in a study of blood T cell repertoires in COVID-19. The assay was immunoSEQ multiplex PCR, and TCRdb's table has in-frame clones only and misses some. This table has 200,000 to 250,000 clones, 70% to 90% appearing once. What was sequenced was peripheral blood. These receptors were obtained from a woman aged 25 to 39 who had recovered from COVID-19.

This clone was found once. V usage is TRBV14 and J usage is TRBJ2-5, with 9 bases fitting TRBD1. Germline CDR1 is SGHDN and CDR2 is FVKESK. Losses at the gene ends were 3 bases for V and 1 base for J; bases not matched to a gene: 12. The CDR3 runs 18 residues. The DNA of the CDR3 is TGTGCCAGCAGCCAGGCGTCCGGGACAGGGAGACTCCAAGAGACCCAGTACTTC. Its translation is CASSQASGTGRLQETQYF. Full variable domain (missing parts from reference TRBV14 and TRBJ2-5): EAGVTQFPSHSVIEKGQTVTLRCDPISGHDNLYWYRRVMGKEIKFLLHFVKESKQDESGMPNNRFLAERTGGTYSTLKVQPAELEDSGVYFCASSQASGTGRLQETQYFGPGTRLLVL.

The V and J genes are TRBV19 and TRBJ1-6; TRBD1 might be the D (5 bases). The CDR3 spans 14 residues. With 3 bases removed from V and 8 bases from J, the gap between germline ends came to 11 bases. Germline V gene data show CDR1 as LNHDA and CDR2 as SQIVND (reference sequence). CDR3 DNA: TGTGCCAGTAGTATCCCGGGGGGATATTCACCCCTCCACTTT. This codes for CASSIPGGYSPLHF. Supplemented by reference TRBV19 and TRBJ1-6, the full variable domain reads DGGITQSPKYLFRKEGQNVTLSCEQNLNHDAMYWYRQDPGQGLRLIYYSQIVNDFQKGDIAEGYSVSREKKESFPLTVTSAQKNPTAFYLCASSIPGGYSPLHFGNGTRLTVT.

The gene calls are TRBV5-1 and TRBJ1-1, with TRBD1 identical over 9 bases. This CDR3 comprises 16 residues. Trimming took 1 base from V and 4 from J; bases not matched to a gene: 8. Germline CDR1 and CDR2: SGHRS and YFSETQ. The DNA of the CDR3 is TGCGCCAGCAGCTTGAGAGGAATGGGACAGGGCACTGAAGCTTTCTTT. It translates to CASSLRGMGQGTEAFF.

Written as DNA, the CDR3 is TGTGCCAGCAGCGCACAACTGAACACTGAAGCTTTCTTT. It yields the protein CASSAQLNTEAFF. This sequence joins TRBV7-3 and TRBJ1-1, with D uncertain. The CDR3 runs to 13 residues. The germline gives CDR1 SGHTA, CDR2 FQGTGA. The ends were cut back, 5 bases at V and 0 bases at J, with 7 bases in the middle.

The rearrangement links TRBV27 to TRBJ1-2, with D possibly being TRBD1 (5 bases). This CDR3 comprises 14 residues. V lost 4 bases and J 4 bases, leaving 13 bases between the germline ends. CDR1 and CDR2 (germline): MNHEY, SMNVEV (reference sequence). The CDR3 region is CASSSVTVPYGYTF. The CDR3, as DNA: TGTGCCAGCAGTTCCGTGACAGTGCCCTATGGCTACACCTTC.

CDR3 protein: CATMKEGGDLGTQYF. CDR3 bases: TGTGCCACGATGAAAGAGGGGGGGGACCTCGGGACGCAGTATTTT. The chain has TRBV2 and TRBJ2-3; D might be TRBD2 (7 bases). Trimming took 10 bases from V and 9 from J, leaving 26 bases between them. Germline CDR1 is SNHLY and CDR2 is FYNNEI. The CDR3 totals 15 residues. The full variable domain, with the rest looked up from reference TRBV2 and TRBJ2-3, is EPEVTQTPSHQVTQMGQEVILRCVPISNHLYFYWYRQILGQKVEFLVSFYNNEISEKSEIFDDQFSVERPDGSNFTLKIRSTKLEDSAMYFCATMKEGGDLGTQYFGPGTRLTVL.

This clone was observed a single time. The V gene is TRBV6-6, the J gene TRBJ1-1; D is unclear. The CDR3 sequence is 15 residues long. V was clipped by 2 bases and J by 6 bases, with 16 bases between them. CDR1 and CDR2 (germline): MNHNY, SVGAGI (reference sequence). In DNA, the CDR3 is TGTGCCAGCAGTTACCCCCCAGGCAGGCAGCCTGAAGCTTTCTTT. Encoded protein: CASSYPPGRQPEAFF.

The V call is TRBV2, the J call TRBJ2-1; 11 bases fit TRBD1. The CDR3 runs to 16 residues. Germline V gene sequence: CDR1 SNHLY, CDR2 FYNNEI. V lost 10 bases and J lost 7; bases outside the gene matches: 15. The CDR3 bases are TGTGCCAACAGAGAACGAGGACAGGGGGCATATAATGAGCAGTTCTTC. Encoded protein: CANRERGQGAYNEQFF.

The chain is built from TRBV15 and TRBJ1-2, with 7 bases identical to TRBD1. CDR3 length: 16 amino acids. V shed 2 bases and J 4 bases; nucleotides not matched to a gene: 10. Germline V CDR1 and CDR2: LNHNV, YYDKDF (reference sequence). The CDR3 region is CATSRSPGQWGYGYTF. The DNA for the CDR3 is TGTGCCACCAGCAGATCACCGGGACAGTGGGGCTATGGCTACACCTTC. Drawing the rest from reference TRBV15 and TRBJ1-2, the complete variable domain is DAMVIQNPRYQVTQFGKPVTLSCSQTLNHNVMYWYQQKSSQAPKLLFHYYDKDFNNEADTPDNFQSRRPNTSFCFLDIRSPGLGDTAMYLCATSRSPGQWGYGYTFGSGTRLTVV.